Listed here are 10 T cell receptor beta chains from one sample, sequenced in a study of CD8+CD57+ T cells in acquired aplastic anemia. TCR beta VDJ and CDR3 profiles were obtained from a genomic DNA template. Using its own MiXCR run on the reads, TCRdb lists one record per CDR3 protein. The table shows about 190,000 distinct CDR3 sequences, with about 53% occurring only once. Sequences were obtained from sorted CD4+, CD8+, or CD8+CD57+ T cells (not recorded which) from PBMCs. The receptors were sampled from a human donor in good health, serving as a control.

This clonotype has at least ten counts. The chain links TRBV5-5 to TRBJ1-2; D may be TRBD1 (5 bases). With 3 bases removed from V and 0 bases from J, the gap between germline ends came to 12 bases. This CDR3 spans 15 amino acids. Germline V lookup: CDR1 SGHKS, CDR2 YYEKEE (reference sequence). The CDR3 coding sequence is TGTGCCAGCAGCTGGGGGACTGACGCTAACTATGGCTACACCTTC. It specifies CASSWGTDANYGYTF.

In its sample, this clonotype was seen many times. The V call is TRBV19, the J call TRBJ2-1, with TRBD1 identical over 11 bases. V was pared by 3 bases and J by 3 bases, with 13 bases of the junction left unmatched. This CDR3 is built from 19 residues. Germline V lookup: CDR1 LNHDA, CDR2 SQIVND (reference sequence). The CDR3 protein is CASSIAGLSGTGGYNEQFF. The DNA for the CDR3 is TGTGCCAGTAGTATTGCCGGCCTATCCGGGACAGGGGGCTACAATGAGCAGTTCTTC.

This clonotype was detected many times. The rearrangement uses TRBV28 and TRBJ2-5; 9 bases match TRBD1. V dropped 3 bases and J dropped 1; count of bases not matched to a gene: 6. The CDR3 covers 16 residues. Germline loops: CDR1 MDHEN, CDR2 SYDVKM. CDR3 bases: TGTGCCAGCAGTTTTCTCGGGACAGGGATCCAAGAGACCCAGTACTTC. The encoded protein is CASSFLGTGIQETQYF.

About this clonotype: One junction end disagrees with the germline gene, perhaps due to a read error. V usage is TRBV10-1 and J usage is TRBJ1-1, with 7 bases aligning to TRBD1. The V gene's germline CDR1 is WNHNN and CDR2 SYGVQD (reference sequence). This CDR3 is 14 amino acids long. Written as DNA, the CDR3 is TGTGCCAGCAGTTCTGACAGGGTACACACTGAAGCTTTCTTT. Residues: CASSSDRVHTEAFF.

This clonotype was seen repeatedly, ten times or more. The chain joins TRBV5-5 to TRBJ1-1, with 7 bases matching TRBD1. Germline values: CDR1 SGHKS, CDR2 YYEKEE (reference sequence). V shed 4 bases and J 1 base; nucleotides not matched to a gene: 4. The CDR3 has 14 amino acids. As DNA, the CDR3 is TGTGCCAGCAGCGGACAGGTCACGAACACTGAAGCTTTCTTT. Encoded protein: CASSGQVTNTEAFF. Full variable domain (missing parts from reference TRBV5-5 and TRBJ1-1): DAGVTQSPTHLIKTRGQQVTLRCSPISGHKSVSWYQQVLGQGPQFIFQYYEKEERGRGNFPDRFSARQFPNYSSELNVNALLLGDSALYLCASSGQVTNTEAFFGQGTRLTVV.

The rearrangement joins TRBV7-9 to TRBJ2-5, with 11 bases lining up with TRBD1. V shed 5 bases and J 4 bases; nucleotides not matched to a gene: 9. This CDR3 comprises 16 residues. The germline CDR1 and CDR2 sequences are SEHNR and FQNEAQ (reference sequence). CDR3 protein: CASSPADRGLGETQYF. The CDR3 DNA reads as TGTGCCAGCAGCCCTGCGGACAGGGGGCTAGGAGAGACCCAGTACTTC.

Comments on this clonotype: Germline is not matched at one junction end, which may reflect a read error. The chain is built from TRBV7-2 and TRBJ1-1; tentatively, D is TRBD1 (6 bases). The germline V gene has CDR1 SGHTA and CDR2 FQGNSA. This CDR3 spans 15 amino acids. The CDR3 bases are TGTCCCAGCAGCCCAGGAAGGGGCCAGGGGACTGAAGCTTTCTTT. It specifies CPSSPGRGQGTEAFF.

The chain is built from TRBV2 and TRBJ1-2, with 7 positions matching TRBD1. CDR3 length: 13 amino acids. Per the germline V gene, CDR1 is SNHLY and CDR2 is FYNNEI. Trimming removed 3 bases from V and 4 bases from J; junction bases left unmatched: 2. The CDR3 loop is CASSETGIYGYTF. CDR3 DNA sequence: TGTGCCAGCAGTGAGACAGGGATCTATGGCTACACCTTC.

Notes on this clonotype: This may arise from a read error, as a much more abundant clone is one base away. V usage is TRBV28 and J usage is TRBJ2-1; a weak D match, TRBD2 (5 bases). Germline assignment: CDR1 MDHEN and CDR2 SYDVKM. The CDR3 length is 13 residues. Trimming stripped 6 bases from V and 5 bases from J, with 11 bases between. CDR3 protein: CASRRALHNEQFF. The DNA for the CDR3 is TGTGCCAGCAGGCGGGCCCTTCACAATGAGCAGTTCTTC.

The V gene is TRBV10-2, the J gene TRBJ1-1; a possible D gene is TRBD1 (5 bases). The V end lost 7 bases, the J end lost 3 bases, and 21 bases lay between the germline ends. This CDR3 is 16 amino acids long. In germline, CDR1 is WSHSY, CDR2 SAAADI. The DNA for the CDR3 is TGCGCCAGCAACGCCGGGACGGGGGAGAATGACACTGAAGCTTTCTTT. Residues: CASNAGTGENDTEAFF.